This T cell receptor beta chain was recorded in a study of somatic mutations in cytotoxic T cells in rheumatoid arthritis. Clones were read by immunoSEQ multiplex PCR, and TCRdb kept only the in-frame ones, dropping some. Among more than 25,000 clones listed, 70% to 80% were seen once. Study-wide findings and caveats: Rheumatoid arthritis patients showed slight TRBV07 underrepresentation, and this was not adjusted for multiple comparisons.

There are a few counts of this clone. The antigen is undetermined. The CDR3 consists of 14 residues. Germline V gene lookup returns CDR1 SNHLY and CDR2 FYNNEI. Between the trimmed V and J ends, which lost 1 base and 1 base, there was a span of 8 bases. The V call is TRBV2, the J call TRBJ2-7; D not resolved. The sample taken for sequencing was CD8+ T cells sorted from blood. The source is a woman between 18 and 29 years old in good health. DNA of the CDR3: TGTGCCAGCAGTGAAGGATCACCTTCCTACGAGCAGTACTTC. Translating gives CASSEGSPSYEQYF.